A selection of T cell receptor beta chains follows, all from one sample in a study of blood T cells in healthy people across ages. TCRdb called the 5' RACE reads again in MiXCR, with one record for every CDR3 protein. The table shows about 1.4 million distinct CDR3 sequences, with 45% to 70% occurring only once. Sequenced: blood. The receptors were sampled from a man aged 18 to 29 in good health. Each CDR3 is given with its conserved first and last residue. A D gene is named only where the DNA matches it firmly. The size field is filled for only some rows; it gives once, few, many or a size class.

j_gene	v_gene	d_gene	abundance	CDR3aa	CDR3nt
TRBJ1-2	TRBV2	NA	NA	CASGSGGGYTF	TGTGCCAGCGGCTCCGGAGGAGGCTACACCTTC
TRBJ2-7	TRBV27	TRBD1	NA	CASSLATGAYEQYF	TGTGCCAGCAGTCTGGCGACAGGGGCATACGAGCAGTACTTC
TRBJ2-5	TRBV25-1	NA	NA	CASSEFAGETQYF	TGTGCCAGCAGTGAATTCGCGGGGGAGACCCAGTACTTC
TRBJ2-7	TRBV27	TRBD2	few	CASKIRTSGASYEQYF	TGTGCCAGCAAGATCAGGACTAGCGGGGCGTCCTACGAGCAGTACTTC
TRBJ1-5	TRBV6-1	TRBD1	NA	CASTILVRDRGYSNQPQHF	TGTGCCAGCACCATACTAGTACGGGACAGGGGTTATAGCAATCAGCCCCAGCATTTT
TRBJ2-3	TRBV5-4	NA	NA	CASSSRTDSTDTQYF	TGTGCCAGCAGCTCGCGTACGGACAGCACAGATACGCAGTATTTT
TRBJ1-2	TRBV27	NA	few	CASSLQGDYGYTF	TGTGCCAGCAGTTTACAAGGGGACTATGGCTACACCTTC
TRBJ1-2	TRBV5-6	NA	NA	CASSLRPPGLFNYGYTF	TGTGCCAGCAGCTTACGCCCTCCGGGACTGTTTAACTATGGCTACACCTTC
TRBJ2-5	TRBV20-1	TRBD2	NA	CSASRGSGRAGQETQYF	TGCAGTGCTAGCCGGGGTAGCGGGAGGGCGGGTCAAGAGACCCAGTACTTC
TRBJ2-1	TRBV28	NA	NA	CASRLTGILNIEQFF	TGTGCCAGCAGATTAACAGGGATTTTAAACATTGAGCAGTTCTTC
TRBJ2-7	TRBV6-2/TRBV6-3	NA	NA	CASSYPSMRTYDLRSSYEQYF	TGTGCCAGCAGTTACCCTAGTATGAGGACATACGACCTTAGGAGCTCCTACGAGCAGTACTTC
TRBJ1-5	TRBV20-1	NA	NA	CSARDMRGENQPQHF	TGCAGTGCTAGAGATATGAGAGGGGAGAATCAGCCCCAGCATTTT
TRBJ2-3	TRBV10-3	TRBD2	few	CAISKGTSGSTDTQYF	TGTGCCATCAGTAAGGGGACTAGCGGCAGCACAGATACGCAGTATTTT
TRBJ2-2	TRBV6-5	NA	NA	CASLKEAENTGELFF	TGTGCCAGCTTAAAGGAGGCTGAGAACACCGGGGAGCTGTTTTTT
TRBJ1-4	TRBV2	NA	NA	CASSDMGGHNEKLFF	TGTGCCAGCAGTGACATGGGGGGGCATAATGAAAAACTGTTTTTT
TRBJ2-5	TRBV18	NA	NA	CASSPLWGYQETQYF	TGTGCCAGCTCACCTTTGTGGGGATACCAAGAGACCCAGTACTTC
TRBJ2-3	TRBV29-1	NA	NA	CSVATLAGSFYDNTQYF	TGCAGCGTCGCGACTCTAGCCGGGTCGTTTTATGATAATACGCAGTATTTT
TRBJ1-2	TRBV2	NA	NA	CASSPANHYGYTF	TGTGCCAGCAGCCCCGCAAATCACTATGGCTACACCTTC
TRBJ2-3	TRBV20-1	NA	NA	CSARGRGPRQDTQYF	TGCAGTGCTAGGGGACGGGGGCCCCGACAAGATACGCAGTATTTT
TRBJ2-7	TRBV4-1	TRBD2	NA	CASSQGPGTSGYEQYF	TGCGCCAGCAGCCAAGGACCAGGGACTAGCGGTTACGAGCAGTACTTC
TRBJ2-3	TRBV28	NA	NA	CASRQGLKDTQYF	TGTGCCAGCAGGCAGGGACTGAAAGATACGCAGTATTTT
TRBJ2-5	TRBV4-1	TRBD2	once	CASSQVVAGLLETQYF	TGCGCCAGCAGCCAAGTCGTAGCGGGGCTTTTGGAGACCCAGTACTTC